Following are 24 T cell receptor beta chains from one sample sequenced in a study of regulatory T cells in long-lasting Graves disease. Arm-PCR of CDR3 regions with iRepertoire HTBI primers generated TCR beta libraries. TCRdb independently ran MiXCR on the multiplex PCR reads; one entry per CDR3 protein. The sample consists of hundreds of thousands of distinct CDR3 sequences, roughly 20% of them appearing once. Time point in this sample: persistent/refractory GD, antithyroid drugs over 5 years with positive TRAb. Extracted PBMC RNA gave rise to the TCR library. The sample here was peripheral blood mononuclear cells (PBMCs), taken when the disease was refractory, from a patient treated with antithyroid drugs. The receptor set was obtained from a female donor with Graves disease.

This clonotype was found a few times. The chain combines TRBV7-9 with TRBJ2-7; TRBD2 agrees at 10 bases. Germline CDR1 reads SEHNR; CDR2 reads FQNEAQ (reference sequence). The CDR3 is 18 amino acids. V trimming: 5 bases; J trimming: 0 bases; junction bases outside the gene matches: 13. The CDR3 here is CASSPSPILAGPSYEQYF. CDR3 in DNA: TGTGCCAGCAGCCCCTCCCCCATACTAGCGGGGCCCTCCTACGAGCAGTACTTC.

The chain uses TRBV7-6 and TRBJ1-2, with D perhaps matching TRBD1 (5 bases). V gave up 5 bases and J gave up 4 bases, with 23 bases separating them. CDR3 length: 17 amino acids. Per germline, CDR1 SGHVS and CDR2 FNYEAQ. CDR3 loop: CASSPLPRHRTGYGYTF. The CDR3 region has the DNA TGTGCCAGCAGCCCCCTCCCTCGGCACCGTACAGGCTATGGCTACACCTTC.

The CDR3 region is CASSVAARGPYEQYF. The CDR3 nucleotides are TGTGCCAGCAGCGTAGCAGCCCGGGGCCCCTACGAGCAGTACTTC. V usage is TRBV9 and J usage is TRBJ2-7, with D perhaps TRBD1 or TRBD2 (5 bases each). Trimming stripped 0 bases from V and 2 bases from J, with 12 bases between. Germline-derived CDR1 and CDR2 are SGDLS and YYNGEE. CDR3 size: 15 residues. Full variable domain (missing parts from reference TRBV9 and TRBJ2-7): DSGVTQTPKHLITATGQRVTLRCSPRSGDLSVYWYQQSLDQGLQFLIQYYNGEERAKGNILERFSAQQFPDLHSELNLSSLELGDSALYFCASSVAARGPYEQYFGPGTRLTVT.

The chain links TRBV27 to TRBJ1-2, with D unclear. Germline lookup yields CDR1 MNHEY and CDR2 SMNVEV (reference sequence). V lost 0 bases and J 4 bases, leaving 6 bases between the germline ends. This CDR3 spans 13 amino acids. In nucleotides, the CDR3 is TGTGCCAGCAGTTTATCGATTTCCTATGGCTACACCTTC. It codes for CASSLSISYGYTF.

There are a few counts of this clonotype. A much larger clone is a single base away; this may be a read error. The CDR3 here is CAIRTGGETQYF. CDR3 nucleotides: TGTGCCATCAGGACAGGGGGCGAGACCCAGTACTTC. The chain has TRBV10-3 and TRBJ2-5; 10 bases match TRBD1. Germline loops: CDR1 ENHRY, CDR2 SYGVKD. With V trimmed by 6 bases and J by 5 bases, 0 bases remained unmatched. The CDR3 runs 12 residues.

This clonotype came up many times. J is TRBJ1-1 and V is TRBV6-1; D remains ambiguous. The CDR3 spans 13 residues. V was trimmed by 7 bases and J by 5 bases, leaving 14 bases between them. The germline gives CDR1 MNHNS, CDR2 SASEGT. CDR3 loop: CASTVVDWTEAFF. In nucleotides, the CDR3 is TGTGCCAGCACGGTGGTGGATTGGACTGAAGCTTTCTTT.

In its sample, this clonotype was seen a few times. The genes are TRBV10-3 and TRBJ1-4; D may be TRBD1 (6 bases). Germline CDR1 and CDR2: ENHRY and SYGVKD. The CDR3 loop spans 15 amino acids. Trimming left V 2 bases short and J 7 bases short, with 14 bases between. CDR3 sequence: CAISEQGFGGEKLFF. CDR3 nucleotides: TGTGCCATCAGTGAGCAGGGGTTCGGTGGTGAAAAACTGTTTTTT.

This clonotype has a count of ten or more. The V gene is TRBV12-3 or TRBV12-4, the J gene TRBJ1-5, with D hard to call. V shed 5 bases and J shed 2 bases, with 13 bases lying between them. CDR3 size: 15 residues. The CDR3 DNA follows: TGTGCCAGCAGTCCGTTTCTTTTCGGCAATCAGCCCCAGCATTTT. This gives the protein CASSPFLFGNQPQHF.

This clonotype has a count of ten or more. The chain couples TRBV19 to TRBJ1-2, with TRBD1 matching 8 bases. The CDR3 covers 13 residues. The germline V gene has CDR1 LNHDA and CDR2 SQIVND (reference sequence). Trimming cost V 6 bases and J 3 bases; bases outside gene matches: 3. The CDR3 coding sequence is TGTGCCAGTAGAAACAGGGGGGACTATGGCTACACCTTC. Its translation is CASRNRGDYGYTF.

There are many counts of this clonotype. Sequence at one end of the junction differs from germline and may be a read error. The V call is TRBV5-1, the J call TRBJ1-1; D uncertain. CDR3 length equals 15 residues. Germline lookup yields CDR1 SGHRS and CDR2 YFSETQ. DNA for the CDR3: TGTGCCAGCAGCTTAGTAGGCACCCAGAACACTGAAGCTTTCTTT. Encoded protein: CASSLVGTQNTEAFF.

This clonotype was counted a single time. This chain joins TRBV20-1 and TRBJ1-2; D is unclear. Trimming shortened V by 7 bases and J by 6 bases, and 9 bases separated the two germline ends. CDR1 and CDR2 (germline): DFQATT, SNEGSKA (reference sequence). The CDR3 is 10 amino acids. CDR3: CSVNTDGYTF. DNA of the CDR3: TGCAGTGTAAACACGGATGGCTACACCTTC.

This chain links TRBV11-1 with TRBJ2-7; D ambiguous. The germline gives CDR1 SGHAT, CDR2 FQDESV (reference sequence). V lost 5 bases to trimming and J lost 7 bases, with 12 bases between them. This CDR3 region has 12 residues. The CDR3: CASSHRVSEQYF. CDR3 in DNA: TGTGCCAGCAGCCACCGGGTTTCGGAGCAGTACTTC.

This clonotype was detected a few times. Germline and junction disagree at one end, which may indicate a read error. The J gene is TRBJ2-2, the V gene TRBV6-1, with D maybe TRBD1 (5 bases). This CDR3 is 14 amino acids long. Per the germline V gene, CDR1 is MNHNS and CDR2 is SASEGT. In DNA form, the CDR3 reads TGTGCCAGCGGTGATCAGGGTAACACCGGGGAGCTGTTTTTT. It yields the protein CASGDQGNTGELFF.

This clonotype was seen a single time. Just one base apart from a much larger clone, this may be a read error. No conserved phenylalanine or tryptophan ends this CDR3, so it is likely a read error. CDR3 sequence reads: CSVPDNSNTGELFL. CDR3 DNA sequence: TGCAGCGTCCCGGACAATTCGAACACCGGGGAGCTGTTTCTT. The chain recombines TRBV29-1 with TRBJ2-2, with D possibly being TRBD1 (5 bases). V was pared by 6 bases and J by 0 bases, with 11 bases between. Germline assignment: CDR1 SQVTM and CDR2 ANQGSEA. The CDR3 consists of 14 residues.

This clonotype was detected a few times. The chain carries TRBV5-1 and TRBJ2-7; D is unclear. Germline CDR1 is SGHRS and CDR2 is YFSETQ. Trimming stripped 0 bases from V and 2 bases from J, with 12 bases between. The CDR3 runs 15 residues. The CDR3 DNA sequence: TGCGCCAGCAGCTTGGAATTGAGCACCACCTACGAGCAGTACTTC. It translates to CASSLELSTTYEQYF.

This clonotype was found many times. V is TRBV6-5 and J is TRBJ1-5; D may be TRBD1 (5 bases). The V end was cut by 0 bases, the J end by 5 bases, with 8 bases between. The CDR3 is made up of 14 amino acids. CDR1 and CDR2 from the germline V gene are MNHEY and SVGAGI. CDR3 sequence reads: CASSYSGPYQPQHF. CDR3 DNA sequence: TGTGCCAGCAGTTACTCGGGACCTTATCAGCCCCAGCATTTT.

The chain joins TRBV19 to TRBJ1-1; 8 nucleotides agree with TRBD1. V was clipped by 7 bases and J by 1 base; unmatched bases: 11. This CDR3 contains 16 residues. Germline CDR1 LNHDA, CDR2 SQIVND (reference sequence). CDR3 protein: CASTSVGTGENTEAFF. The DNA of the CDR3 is TGTGCCAGTACCTCCGTTGGGACAGGAGAGAACACTGAAGCTTTCTTT.

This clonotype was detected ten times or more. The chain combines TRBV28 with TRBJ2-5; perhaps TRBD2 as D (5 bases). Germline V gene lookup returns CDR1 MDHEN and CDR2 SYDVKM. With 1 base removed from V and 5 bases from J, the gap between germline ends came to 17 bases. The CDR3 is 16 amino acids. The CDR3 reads CASSLYGTPPGETQYF. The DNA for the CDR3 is TGTGCCAGCAGTTTATACGGCACGCCGCCGGGGGAGACCCAGTACTTC.

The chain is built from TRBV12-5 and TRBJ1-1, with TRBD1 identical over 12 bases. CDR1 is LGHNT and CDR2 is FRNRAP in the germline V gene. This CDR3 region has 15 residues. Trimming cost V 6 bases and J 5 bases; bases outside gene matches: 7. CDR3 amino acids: CASGGRDRGLTEAFF. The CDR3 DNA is TGTGCTAGTGGCGGTCGGGACAGGGGGCTAACTGAAGCTTTCTTT.

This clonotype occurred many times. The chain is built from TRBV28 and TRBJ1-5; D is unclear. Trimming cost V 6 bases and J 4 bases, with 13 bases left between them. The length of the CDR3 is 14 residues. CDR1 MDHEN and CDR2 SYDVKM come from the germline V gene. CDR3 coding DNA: TGTGCCAGCAGCCTAGTAAGGGAGAATCAGCCCCAGCATTTT. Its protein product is CASSLVRENQPQHF.

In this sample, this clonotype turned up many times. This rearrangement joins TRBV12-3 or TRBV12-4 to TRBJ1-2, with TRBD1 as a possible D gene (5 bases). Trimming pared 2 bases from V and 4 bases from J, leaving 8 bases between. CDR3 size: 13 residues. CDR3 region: CASSLRDLYGYTF. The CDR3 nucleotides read TGTGCCAGCAGTTTACGGGACCTCTATGGCTACACCTTC.

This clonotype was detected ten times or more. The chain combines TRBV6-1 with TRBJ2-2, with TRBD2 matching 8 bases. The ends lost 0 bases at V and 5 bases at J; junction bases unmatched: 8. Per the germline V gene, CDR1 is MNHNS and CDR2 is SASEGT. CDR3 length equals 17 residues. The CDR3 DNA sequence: TGTGCCAGCAGTGAAGCGTACCAGCGGGGGAGGACCGGGGAGCTGTTTTTT. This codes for CASSEAYQRGRTGELFF.

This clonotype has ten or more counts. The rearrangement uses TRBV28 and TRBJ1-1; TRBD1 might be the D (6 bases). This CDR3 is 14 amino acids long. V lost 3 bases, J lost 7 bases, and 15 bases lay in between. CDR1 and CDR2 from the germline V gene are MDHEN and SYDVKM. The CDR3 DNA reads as TGTGCCAGCAGTTTGATTCGGGGGGCCGGTGAAGCTTTCTTT. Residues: CASSLIRGAGEAFF.

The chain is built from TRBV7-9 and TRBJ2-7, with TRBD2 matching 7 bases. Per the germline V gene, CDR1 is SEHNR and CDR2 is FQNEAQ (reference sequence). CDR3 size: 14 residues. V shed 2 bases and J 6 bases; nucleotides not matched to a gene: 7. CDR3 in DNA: TGTGCCAGCAGCTTATCGGGAGGTTCTTCCGAGCAGTACTTC. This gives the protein CASSLSGGSSEQYF.